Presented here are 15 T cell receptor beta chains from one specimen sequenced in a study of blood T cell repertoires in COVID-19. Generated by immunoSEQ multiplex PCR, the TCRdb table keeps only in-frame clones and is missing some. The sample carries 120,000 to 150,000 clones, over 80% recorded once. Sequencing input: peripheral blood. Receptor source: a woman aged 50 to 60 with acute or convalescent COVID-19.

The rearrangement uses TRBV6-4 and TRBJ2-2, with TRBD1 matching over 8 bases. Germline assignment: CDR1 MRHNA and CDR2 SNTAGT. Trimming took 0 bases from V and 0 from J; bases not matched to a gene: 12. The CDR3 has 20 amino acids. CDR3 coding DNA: TGTGCCAGCAGTGACTCGGGGGACAGGTTGACCTGCGCGAACACCGGGGAGCTGTTTTTT. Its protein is CASSDSGDRLTCANTGELFF.

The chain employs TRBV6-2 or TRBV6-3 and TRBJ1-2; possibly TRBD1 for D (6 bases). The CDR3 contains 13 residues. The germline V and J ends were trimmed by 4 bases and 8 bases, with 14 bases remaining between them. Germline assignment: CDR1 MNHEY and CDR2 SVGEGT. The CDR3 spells CASSSRNREGYTF. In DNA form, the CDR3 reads TGTGCCAGCAGTTCTAGAAACAGGGAGGGCTACACCTTC.

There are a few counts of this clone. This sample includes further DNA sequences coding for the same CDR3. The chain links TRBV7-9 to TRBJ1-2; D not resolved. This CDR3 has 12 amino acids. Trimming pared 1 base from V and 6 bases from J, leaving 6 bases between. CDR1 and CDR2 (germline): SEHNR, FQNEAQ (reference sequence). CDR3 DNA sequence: TGTGCCAGCAGCTTAGGAGGGAATGGCTACACCTTC. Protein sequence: CASSLGGNGYTF.

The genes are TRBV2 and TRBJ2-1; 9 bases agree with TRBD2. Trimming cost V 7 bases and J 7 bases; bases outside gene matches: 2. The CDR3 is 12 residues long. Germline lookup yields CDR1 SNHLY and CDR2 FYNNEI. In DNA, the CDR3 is TGTGCCAGCACCCTAGCGGGGAATGAGCAGTTCTTC. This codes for CASTLAGNEQFF.

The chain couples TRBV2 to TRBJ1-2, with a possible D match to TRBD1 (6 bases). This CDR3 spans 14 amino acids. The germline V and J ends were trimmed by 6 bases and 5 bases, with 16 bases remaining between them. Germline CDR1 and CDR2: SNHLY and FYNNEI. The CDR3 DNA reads TGTGCCAGCAGGTTGACAGGCGCGACGTATGGCTACACCTTC. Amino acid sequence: CASRLTGATYGYTF.

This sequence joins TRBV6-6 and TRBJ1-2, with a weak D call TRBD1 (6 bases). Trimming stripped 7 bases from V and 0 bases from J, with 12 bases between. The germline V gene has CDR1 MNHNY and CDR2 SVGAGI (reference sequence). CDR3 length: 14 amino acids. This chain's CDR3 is CASTQTGTNYGYTF. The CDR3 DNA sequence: TGTGCCAGCACACAAACAGGGACTAACTATGGCTACACCTTC.

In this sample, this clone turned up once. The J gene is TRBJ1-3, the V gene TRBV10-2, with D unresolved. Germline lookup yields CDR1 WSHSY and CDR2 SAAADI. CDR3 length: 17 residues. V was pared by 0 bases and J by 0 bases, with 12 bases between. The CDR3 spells CASSESGRRSSGNTIYF. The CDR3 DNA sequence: TGCGCCAGCAGTGAGTCAGGGAGACGGAGCTCTGGAAACACCATATATTTT.

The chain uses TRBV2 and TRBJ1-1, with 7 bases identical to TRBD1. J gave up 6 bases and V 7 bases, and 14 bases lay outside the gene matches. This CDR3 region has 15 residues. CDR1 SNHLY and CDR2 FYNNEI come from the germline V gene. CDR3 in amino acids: CASTQRRDSYSEAFF. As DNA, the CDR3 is TGTGCCAGCACCCAACGCAGGGACAGTTATTCTGAAGCTTTCTTT.

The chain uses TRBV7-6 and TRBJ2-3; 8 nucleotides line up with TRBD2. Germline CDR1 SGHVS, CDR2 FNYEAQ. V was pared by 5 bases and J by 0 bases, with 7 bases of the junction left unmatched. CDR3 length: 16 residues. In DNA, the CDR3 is TGTGCCAGCAGCCCTCTAGCGGGCGGGAGCACAGATACGCAGTATTTT. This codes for CASSPLAGGSTDTQYF.

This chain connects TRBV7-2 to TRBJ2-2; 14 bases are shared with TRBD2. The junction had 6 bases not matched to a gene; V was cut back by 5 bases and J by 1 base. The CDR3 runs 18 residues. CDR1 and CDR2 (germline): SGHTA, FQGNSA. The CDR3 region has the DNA TGTGCCAGCAGCCCGGGACTAGCGGGAGATCTGAACACCGGGGAGCTGTTTTTT. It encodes CASSPGLAGDLNTGELFF.

The CDR3 bases are TGTGCCAGCAGCAAACCCGGCGGGGGCACAGATACGCAGTATTTT. Translated, it gives CASSKPGGGTDTQYF. V is TRBV21-1 and J is TRBJ2-3; TRBD2, the table's D call, was not compared with the DNA. TRBV21-1 is labeled a pseudogene. This CDR3 spans 15 amino acids.

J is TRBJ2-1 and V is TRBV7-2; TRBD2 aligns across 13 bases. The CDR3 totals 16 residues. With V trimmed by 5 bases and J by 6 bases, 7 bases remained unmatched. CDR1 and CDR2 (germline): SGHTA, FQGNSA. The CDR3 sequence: CASSIGTSGVRNEQFF. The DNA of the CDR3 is TGTGCCAGCAGCATAGGGACTAGCGGGGTACGCAATGAGCAGTTCTTC.

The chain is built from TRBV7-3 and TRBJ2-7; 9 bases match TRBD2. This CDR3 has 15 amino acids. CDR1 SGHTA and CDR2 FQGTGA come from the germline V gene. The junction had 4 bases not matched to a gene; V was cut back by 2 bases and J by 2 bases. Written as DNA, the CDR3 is TGTGCCAGCAGCTTAGGCGGGGGGGCCGCCTACGAGCAGTACTTC. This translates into CASSLGGGAAYEQYF.

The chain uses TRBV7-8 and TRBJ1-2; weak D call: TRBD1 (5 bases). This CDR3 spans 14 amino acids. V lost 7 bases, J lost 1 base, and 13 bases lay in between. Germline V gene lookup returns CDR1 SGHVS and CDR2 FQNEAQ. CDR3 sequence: CASTQDTFNYGYTF. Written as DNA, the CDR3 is TGTGCCAGCACGCAGGACACCTTTAACTATGGCTACACCTTC.

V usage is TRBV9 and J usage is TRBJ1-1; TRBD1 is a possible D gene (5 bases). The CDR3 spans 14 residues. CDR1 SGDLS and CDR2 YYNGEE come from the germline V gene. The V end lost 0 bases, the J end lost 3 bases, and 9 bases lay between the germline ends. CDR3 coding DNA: TGTGCCAGCAGCGTAGGGGGGAGGGACACTGAAGCTTTCTTT. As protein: CASSVGGRDTEAFF.